This is a list of T cell receptor beta chains from one sample in a study of T cell responses to AZD1222 COVID-19 vaccine. This table comes from immunoSEQ multiplex PCR, and its TCRdb copy is limited to in-frame clones, with some not included. The data hold 91,000 or so clones, with 80% to 95% observed a single time. Source: peripheral blood, taken 28 days after the second AZD1222 dose. The origin of the receptors is an adult who received the AZD1222 COVID-19 vaccine. Each CDR3 is given with its conserved first and last residue. D genes are given only for firm matches.

D gene: TRBD1
V gene: TRBV6-1
J gene: TRBJ1-2
CDR3 protein: CASSEPGQVSPNYGYTF
CDR3 DNA: TGTGCCAGCAGTGAGCCGGGACAGGTATCTCCTAACTATGGCTACACCTTC

D gene: TRBD1
V gene: TRBV12-3/TRBV12-4
J gene: TRBJ1-5
CDR3 protein: CASSLDRAQPQHF
CDR3 DNA: TGTGCCAGCAGTTTGGACAGGGCTCAGCCCCAGCATTTT

D gene: .
V gene: TRBV18
J gene: TRBJ1-1
CDR3 protein: CASSPGSLGGGTEAFF
CDR3 DNA: TGTGCCAGCTCACCCGGTTCGCTAGGGGGAGGCACTGAAGCTTTCTTT

D gene: .
V gene: TRBV6-2/TRBV6-3
J gene: TRBJ1-1
CDR3 protein: CASSTGAGTHNTEAFF
CDR3 DNA: TGTGCCAGCAGTACGGGTGCCGGGACACATAACACTGAAGCTTTCTTT

D gene: .
V gene: TRBV30
J gene: TRBJ1-5
CDR3 protein: CAWSLQRGNQPQHF
CDR3 DNA: TGTGCCTGGAGTCTGCAGAGGGGTAATCAGCCCCAGCATTTT

D gene: TRBD1
V gene: TRBV28
J gene: TRBJ1-2
CDR3 protein: CASSRTGVGYTF
CDR3 DNA: TGTGCCAGCAGTAGGACAGGGGTTGGCTACACCTTC

D gene: TRBD1
V gene: TRBV7-9
J gene: TRBJ1-1
CDR3 protein: CASSVRQGGNTEAFF
CDR3 DNA: TGTGCCAGCAGCGTGAGACAGGGGGGAAACACTGAAGCTTTCTTT

D gene: TRBD2
V gene: TRBV3-1/TRBV3-2
J gene: TRBJ2-3
CDR3 protein: CASSLGSGGVSDTQYF
CDR3 DNA: TGTGCCAGCAGCTTGGGTAGCGGGGGGGTCTCAGATACGCAGTATTTT

D gene: .
V gene: TRBV7-3
J gene: TRBJ1-1
CDR3 protein: CASSLGSGATEAFF
CDR3 DNA: TGTGCCAGCAGCTTAGGTTCCGGGGCGACTGAAGCTTTCTTT

D gene: .
V gene: TRBV18
J gene: TRBJ2-5
CDR3 protein: CASSPPFQGPWGETQYF
CDR3 DNA: TGTGCCAGCTCACCACCTTTCCAGGGGCCCTGGGGAGAGACCCAGTACTTC

D gene: .
V gene: TRBV5-4
J gene: TRBJ2-3
CDR3 protein: CASSDSHGSATQYF
CDR3 DNA: TGTGCCAGCAGCGACTCCCATGGATCAGCTACGCAGTATTTT

D gene: TRBD2
V gene: TRBV15
J gene: TRBJ2-3
CDR3 protein: CATSRDRTSGGAYPRDTQYF
CDR3 DNA: TGTGCCACCAGCAGAGATCGGACTAGCGGGGGGGCCTACCCTCGAGATACGCAGTATTTT

D gene: TRBD1
V gene: TRBV5-5
J gene: TRBJ1-2
CDR3 protein: CASSASGTGDAYGYTF
CDR3 DNA: TGTGCCAGCAGCGCGTCAGGCACAGGGGACGCGTATGGCTACACCTTC

D gene: TRBD1
V gene: TRBV6-1
J gene: TRBJ2-7
CDR3 protein: CASSEGGQEAYEQYF
CDR3 DNA: TGTGCCAGCAGTGAGGGGGGACAGGAGGCCTACGAGCAGTACTTC

D gene: .
V gene: TRBV6-2/TRBV6-3
J gene: TRBJ1-2
CDR3 protein: CASSYLGEDGYTF
CDR3 DNA: TGTGCCAGCAGTTACTTGGGGGAAGATGGCTACACCTTC